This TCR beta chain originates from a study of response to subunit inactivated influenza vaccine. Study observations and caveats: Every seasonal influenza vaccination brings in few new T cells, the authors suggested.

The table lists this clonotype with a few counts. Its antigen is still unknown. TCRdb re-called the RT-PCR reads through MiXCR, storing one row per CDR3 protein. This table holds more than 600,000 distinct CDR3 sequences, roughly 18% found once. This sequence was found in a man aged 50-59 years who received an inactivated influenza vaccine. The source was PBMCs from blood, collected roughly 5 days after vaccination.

CDR3 nucleotides: TGCGCCAGCAGCATCCGACCAGCCCCAGAGACCCAGTACTTC. Translating it yields CASSIRPAPETQYF. The chain couples TRBV5-1 to TRBJ2-5, with D unclear. Trimming stripped 4 bases from V and 4 bases from J, with 14 bases between. CDR1 is SGHRS and CDR2 is YFSETQ in the germline V gene. The CDR3 loop spans 14 amino acids.